The 12 T cell receptor beta chains reported below all come from one sample, sequenced in a study of blood T cells in healthy people across ages. A second PCR, run for about 6 to 12 cycles, used a sample-barcoded 5' primer plus a J-beta primer mix. TCRdb re-derived calls from the 5' RACE reads in MiXCR, one entry per CDR3 protein. Seen here are hundreds of thousands of distinct CDR3 sequences, 40% to 45% observed once, and the top ten hold around 30%. Sequencing input: blood. These receptor sequences come from a man at least 80 years old in good health.

A few counts support this clonotype. V is TRBV24-1 and J is TRBJ2-3; 10 bases line up with TRBD1. After removal of 4 bases from V and 6 bases from J, the junction contained 9 bases not matched to a gene. This CDR3 region has 16 residues. The germline gives CDR1 KGHDR, CDR2 SFDVKD. The CDR3 nucleotides read TGTGCCACCAGTGACCCCGGACAGGGGGTTGGGGATACGCAGTATTTT. This sequence encodes CATSDPGQGVGDTQYF.

As regards this clonotype: A read error may produce the germline difference seen at one junction end. The chain recombines TRBV20-1 with TRBJ2-3, with 8 nucleotides matching TRBD2. The length of the CDR3 is 15 residues. Germline V gives CDR1 DFQATT, CDR2 SNEGSKA (reference sequence). The CDR3 protein is CGASRSSGRTDTQYF. The CDR3 DNA reads as TGCGGTGCTAGTAGGTCCAGCGGGAGAACAGATACGCAGTATTTT.

As to this clonotype: The junction differs from germline at one of its ends, possibly a read error. This chain uses TRBV5-4 with TRBJ2-5; D is perhaps TRBD2 (6 bases). CDR1 and CDR2 from the germline V gene are SGHNT and YYREEE (reference sequence). This CDR3 spans 16 amino acids. The CDR3 DNA is TGTGTCAGCAGCGCCCAACCGGGACTCTCGGTAGAGACCCAGTACTTC. Its protein product is CVSSAQPGLSVETQYF.

The V and J genes are TRBV6-2 or TRBV6-3 and TRBJ2-2, with 9 bases matching TRBD1. The CDR3 contains 14 residues. Per germline, CDR1 MNHEY and CDR2 SVGEGT. J was trimmed by 6 bases and V by 6 bases; bases with no gene match: 5. The CDR3 coding sequence is TGTGCCAGCAGCAGGGACAGGGTGCCCGGGGAGCTGTTTTTT. It codes for CASSRDRVPGELFF.

For the CDR3, the DNA is TGTGCCAGCTCACCAGAGGGTCTTAGGGACTATGGCTACACCTTC. Residues: CASSPEGLRDYGYTF. This chain joins TRBV18 and TRBJ1-2; no definite D call. The CDR3 is 15 amino acids. V lost 2 bases, J lost 3 bases, and 13 bases lay in between. The V gene's germline CDR1 is KGHSH and CDR2 LQKENI.

The chain is built from TRBV5-1 and TRBJ2-5; 11 bases agree with TRBD2. The junction had 10 bases not matched to a gene; V was cut back by 4 bases and J by 5 bases. CDR3 length: 16 amino acids. Germline V gene sequence: CDR1 SGHRS, CDR2 YFSETQ. Here the CDR3 reads CASSRSGRASQETQYF. The CDR3 bases are TGCGCCAGCAGCCGTAGCGGGAGGGCCTCGCAGGAGACCCAGTACTTC. The variable domain in full, completed from reference TRBV5-1 and TRBJ2-5, reads KAGVTQTPRYLIKTRGQQVTLSCSPISGHRSVSWYQQTPGQGLQFLFEYFSETQRNKGNFPGRFSGRQFSNSRSEMNVSTLELGDSALYLCASSRSGRASQETQYFGPGTRLLVL.

This clonotype has ten or more counts. The genes are TRBV5-1 and TRBJ2-3; D not resolved. The V end was cut by 1 base, the J end by 0 bases, with 12 bases between. Germline loops: CDR1 SGHRS, CDR2 YFSETQ. This CDR3 is built from 16 residues. CDR3 amino acids: CASSLLGGTSTDTQYF. CDR3 DNA: TGCGCCAGCAGCTTGTTGGGCGGAACTAGCACAGATACGCAGTATTTT.

This clonotype was recorded a few times. The gene calls are TRBV29-1 and TRBJ2-7, with TRBD2 matching 10 bases. V was clipped by 6 bases and J by 2 bases; unmatched bases: 7. The CDR3 covers 14 residues. Germline CDR1 SQVTM, CDR2 ANQGSEA. The CDR3 reads CSVGVSGRAYEQYF. The CDR3 bases are TGCAGCGTGGGGGTCAGCGGGAGGGCCTACGAGCAGTACTTC.

The rearrangement links TRBV5-1 to TRBJ1-2; 7 bases agree with TRBD1. This CDR3 has 15 residues. Germline V CDR1 and CDR2: SGHRS, YFSETQ. Trimming cost V 4 bases and J 5 bases; bases outside gene matches: 11. The CDR3 reads CASSLPSGGPYGYTF. CDR3 bases: TGCGCCAGCAGCCTACCATCAGGGGGGCCGTATGGCTACACCTTC.

This clonotype was counted at least ten times. The chain joins TRBV7-2 to TRBJ2-7, with TRBD2 identical over 7 bases. The V segment lost 2 bases and the J segment 2 bases; nucleotides outside the gene matches: 12. This CDR3 has 17 residues. The germline V gene encodes CDR1 SGHTA and CDR2 FQGNSA. The CDR3 protein is CASSLLPTSLSPYEQYF. CDR3 DNA sequence: TGTGCCAGCAGCTTACTGCCGACTAGCTTAAGCCCCTACGAGCAGTACTTC.

The V and J genes are TRBV5-1 and TRBJ1-1; 7 bases fit TRBD1. This CDR3 is 14 amino acids long. J was trimmed by 4 bases and V by 4 bases; bases with no gene match: 7. Per germline, CDR1 SGHRS and CDR2 YFSETQ. CDR3 residues: CASSLGQRPTEAFF. The CDR3 DNA follows: TGCGCCAGCAGCCTGGGACAGCGCCCCACTGAAGCTTTCTTT.

The chain combines TRBV7-2 with TRBJ2-1, with 8 nucleotides matching TRBD1. This CDR3 has 14 residues. Trimming took 5 bases from V and 6 from J; bases not matched to a gene: 6. Germline V gene sequence: CDR1 SGHTA, CDR2 FQGNSA. Here the CDR3 DNA reads TGTGCCAGCAGCGCACAGGGGGGTCGCAATGAGCAGTTCTTC. It is translated as CASSAQGGRNEQFF.